What follows are 23 T cell receptor beta chains derived from one specimen sequenced in a study of T cell responses to AZD1222 COVID-19 vaccine. This table comes from immunoSEQ multiplex PCR, and its TCRdb copy is limited to in-frame clones, with some not included. This sample carries roughly 100,000 clones, 70% to 90% of them seen once, and the ten largest clones take about 3%. The sample in question was peripheral blood, obtained on day 0 of AZD1222 vaccination. These receptors were taken from an adult in good health.

V usage is TRBV21-1 and J usage is TRBJ2-3; the tabulated D call, TRBD2, remains unverified against the DNA. TRBV21-1 is a pseudogene. CDR3 length equals 18 residues. This CDR3 is CASSKGRSSASSTDTQYF. The CDR3 nucleotides are TGTGCCAGCAGCAAAGGTAGAAGTAGCGCGTCTAGCACAGATACGCAGTATTTT.

The chain links TRBV5-8 to TRBJ2-7; D may be TRBD2 (7 bases). Germline CDR1 SGHTS, CDR2 YDEGEE. The CDR3 length is 14 residues. Trimming cost V 2 bases and J 3 bases, with 12 bases left between them. The DNA of the CDR3 is TGTGCCAGCAGCTTTCGGGGGGCCCTCTACGAGCAGTACGTC. It codes for CASSFRGALYEQYV.

The DNA of the CDR3 is TGTGCCAGTATGATTCGCATGGGTACAGATACGCAGTATTTT. Translating it yields CASMIRMGTDTQYF. The chain carries TRBV19 and TRBJ2-3; D is uncertain. Germline V lookup: CDR1 LNHDA, CDR2 SQIVND (reference sequence). CDR3 length: 14 residues. With 7 bases removed from V and 3 bases from J, the gap between germline ends came to 14 bases.

For this clone: At one end, the junction sequence differs from germline, possibly due to a read error. The rearrangement links TRBV5-1 to TRBJ2-5, with TRBD2 identical over 11 bases. Germline V CDR1 and CDR2: SGHRS, YFSETQ. There are 17 residues in the CDR3. CDR3 nucleotide sequence: TGTGCCAGCAGCCCCCGCGGTAGCGGGAGGGAGGCGGAGACCCAGTACTTC. Encoded protein: CASSPRGSGREAETQYF.

The chain couples TRBV14 to TRBJ1-5; no clear D. Germline lookup yields CDR1 SGHDN and CDR2 FVKESK. The CDR3 length is 17 residues. The V and J ends lost 11 bases and 7 bases respectively, with 30 bases between them. CDR3 residues: CAPLCGKSTNWNQPQHF. The CDR3 region has the DNA TGTGCCCCGCTATGTGGCAAATCGACGAATTGGAACCAGCCCCAGCATTTT. Full variable domain (remainder filled in from reference TRBV14 and TRBJ1-5): EAGVTQFPSHSVIEKGQTVTLRCDPISGHDNLYWYRRVMGKEIKFLLHFVKESKQDESGMPNNRFLAERTGGTYSTLKVQPAELEDSGVYFCAPLCGKSTNWNQPQHFGDGTRLSIL.

Only one count was recorded for this clone. The V gene is TRBV6-1, the J gene TRBJ1-5; 10 bases line up with TRBD1. The V gene end was trimmed by 0 bases and the J gene end by 7 bases; junction bases not matched to a gene: 6. CDR1 and CDR2 (germline): MNHNS, SASEGT. CDR3 length: 16 residues. The CDR3 DNA reads TGTGCCAGCAGTGAAGCACCGGGACAGGGGTACCAGCCCCAGCATTTT. Its translation: CASSEAPGQGYQPQHF.

This chain links TRBV24-1 with TRBJ1-2; tentatively, D is TRBD1 (5 bases). Trimming removed 3 bases at V and 8 bases at J, with 12 bases between. The CDR3 covers 13 residues. Germline values: CDR1 KGHDR, CDR2 SFDVKD. Written as DNA, the CDR3 is TGTGCCACCAGTGATCCCCAGGGAAGAGGCTACACCTTC. Protein sequence: CATSDPQGRGYTF.

The V call is TRBV28, the J call TRBJ2-1; 7 bases line up with TRBD1. V lost 3 bases, J lost 4 bases, and 6 bases stayed unmatched. CDR3 length: 15 residues. Germline lookup yields CDR1 MDHEN and CDR2 SYDVKM. The CDR3 spells CASSFRGQNYNEQFF. In DNA form, the CDR3 reads TGTGCCAGCAGTTTTAGGGGACAGAATTACAATGAGCAGTTCTTC.

This clone was counted between two and nine times. The CDR3 is CASSPLGGAEPQHF. CDR3 bases: TGTGCCAGCAGCCCGCTGGGGGGCGCGGAGCCCCAGCATTTT. V gene TRBV7-2 combines with J gene TRBJ1-5; a weak D match, TRBD1 (6 bases). Germline CDR1 reads SGHTA; CDR2 reads FQGNSA. Trimming pared 5 bases from V and 8 bases from J, leaving 16 bases between. The length of the CDR3 is 14 residues.

This chain connects TRBV18 to TRBJ1-1; 9 nucleotides agree with TRBD1. The CDR3 is 16 residues long. Unmatched junction bases numbered 13, after V lost 0 bases and J lost 11 bases. Germline assignment: CDR1 KGHSH and CDR2 LQKENI. The CDR3 region is CASSPPIGGQGVGAFF. The DNA of the CDR3 is TGTGCCAGCTCACCACCGATAGGGGGACAGGGAGTTGGGGCTTTCTTT.

The chain joins TRBV5-4 to TRBJ2-2, with a weak D call TRBD2 (5 bases). Germline lookup yields CDR1 SGHNT and CDR2 YYREEE (reference sequence). The CDR3 covers 13 residues. Trimming pared 7 bases from V and 6 bases from J, leaving 13 bases between. The CDR3 spells CASGRVDSGELFF. CDR3 DNA: TGTGCCAGCGGAAGGGTGGACTCCGGGGAGCTGTTTTTT.

The chain combines TRBV7-8 with TRBJ2-7; 7 bases align to TRBD1. The germline gives CDR1 SGHVS, CDR2 FQNEAQ. The CDR3 has 15 amino acids. Trimming took 5 bases from V and 7 from J; bases not matched to a gene: 14. This CDR3 reads CASSRAGTVPTEQYF. CDR3 DNA: TGTGCCAGCAGCCGGGCCGGGACAGTGCCTACTGAGCAGTACTTC.

Regarding this clone: Other DNA sequences in this sample translate to the same CDR3. The V and J genes are TRBV13 and TRBJ1-1; perhaps TRBD1 as D (5 bases). Between the trimmed V and J ends, which lost 5 bases and 1 base, there was a span of 11 bases. CDR1 and CDR2 from the germline V gene are PRHDT and FYEKMQ (reference sequence). The CDR3 covers 14 residues. CDR3 protein: CASSRGHGNTEAFF. For the CDR3, the DNA is TGTGCCAGCAGCAGGGGTCACGGGAACACTGAAGCTTTCTTT.

The rearrangement uses TRBV10-3 and TRBJ1-6; 7 bases map to TRBD1. The CDR3 has 13 amino acids. Germline V gene sequence: CDR1 ENHRY, CDR2 SYGVKD. V was clipped by 7 bases and J by 9 bases; unmatched bases: 6. In nucleotides, the CDR3 is TGTGCCATCACGCAGGGGGAAAGTTCACCCCTCCACTTT. This codes for CAITQGESSPLHF.

CDR3 in amino acids: CASSQGLADTYEQYV. CDR3 in DNA: TGTGCCAGCAGCCAAGGGCTAGCGGATACATACGAGCAGTACGTC. The chain employs TRBV4-2 and TRBJ2-7; 7 positions match TRBD2. CDR1 LGHNA and CDR2 YNFKEQ come from the germline V gene. V lost 1 base and J lost 4; bases outside the gene matches: 7. The CDR3 runs to 15 residues.

This clone was found once. The chain uses TRBV19 and TRBJ1-2; 7 bases agree with TRBD1. The J segment lost 4 bases and the V segment lost 7 bases, leaving 6 bases of the junction unmatched. From germline, CDR1 is LNHDA and CDR2 SQIVND (reference sequence). The CDR3 runs to 13 residues. The CDR3, as DNA: TGTGCCAGTACATCGGACAGGTCCTATGGCTACACCTTC. The encoded protein is CASTSDRSYGYTF.

This clone was recorded once. At one end, the junction sequence differs from germline, possibly due to a read error. This chain uses TRBV5-1 with TRBJ1-1; D might be TRBD1 (5 bases). This CDR3 has 16 amino acids. The germline gives CDR1 SGHRS, CDR2 YFSETQ. The CDR3 sequence is CASSLFAGRANTEAFF. The CDR3 bases are TGTGCCAGCAGCTTGTTCGCAGGGAGGGCGAACACTGAAGCTTTCTTT.

The chain joins TRBV7-6 to TRBJ2-1, with a possible D match to TRBD2 (5 bases). The CDR3 spans 16 residues. Trimming took off 1 base at V and 2 bases at J, with 12 bases between the two ends. Looked up from germline, CDR1 is SGHVS and CDR2 is FNYEAQ. For the CDR3, the DNA is TGTGCCAGCAGCTTAGTCGGGGAGAGGGCCTACAATGAGCAGTTCTTC. Protein sequence: CASSLVGERAYNEQFF.

This chain uses TRBV19 with TRBJ2-3; TRBD2 agrees at 10 bases. This CDR3 is 16 amino acids long. Germline CDR1 LNHDA, CDR2 SQIVND (reference sequence). V shed 1 base and J 4 bases; nucleotides not matched to a gene: 5. The CDR3 DNA sequence: TGTGCCAGTAGTATAGGTACAGCGGGAGGGCCAGATACGCAGTATTTT. This codes for CASSIGTAGGPDTQYF.

The chain combines TRBV10-3 with TRBJ2-7, with D possibly matching TRBD1 (6 bases). Trimming cost V 3 bases and J 2 bases, with 14 bases left between them. The germline V gene encodes CDR1 ENHRY and CDR2 SYGVKD. The length of the CDR3 is 15 residues. CDR3 sequence (DNA): TGTGCCATCAGTGACGACAGGCGCGCTCCCTACGAGCAGTACGTC. Translation gives CAISDDRRAPYEQYV.

This chain connects TRBV7-8 to TRBJ2-7, with 8 bases matching TRBD1. Per germline, CDR1 SGHVS and CDR2 FQNEAQ. Trimming removed 5 bases from V and 7 bases from J; junction bases left unmatched: 13. The CDR3 runs 15 residues. In DNA form, the CDR3 reads TGTGCCAGCAGCGTATCGACAGGGGTGGCGGAAGAGCAGTACTTC. Amino acid sequence: CASSVSTGVAEEQYF.

The chain joins TRBV10-1 to TRBJ1-4, with 9 bases matching TRBD1. Germline assignment: CDR1 WNHNN and CDR2 SYGVQD (reference sequence). Trimming cost V 0 bases and J 5 bases; bases outside gene matches: 1. The CDR3 totals 15 residues. The CDR3, as DNA: TGCGCCAGCAGTGAGTCAGGGACAGGGAATGAAAAACTGTTTTTT. Its translation: CASSESGTGNEKLFF.

This chain connects TRBV10-3 to TRBJ2-3; D may correspond to TRBD1 or TRBD2 (5 bases each). The germline gives CDR1 ENHRY, CDR2 SYGVKD. Trimming took off 10 bases at V and 5 bases at J, with 16 bases between the two ends. The CDR3 has 13 residues. CDR3 residues: CATLEGYKDTQYF. In nucleotides, the CDR3 is TGTGCCACCCTCGAGGGGTACAAAGATACGCAGTATTTT.